This T cell receptor beta chain stems from a study of blood T cell repertoires in COVID-19. Across the whole study: Collection of acute and convalescent COVID-19 samples took place in the United States, Italy and Spain.

In the authors' workflow: Nucleated cell counts were estimated from reference gene primer amplification. Data came from immunoSEQ multiplex PCR; TCRdb stores just in-frame clones and leaves some out. For V, J and clone size, that table is used; D and trimming come from the DNA. The table has about 390,000 clones, more than 75% seen once. Germline V gives CDR1 SGHTA, CDR2 FQGNSA. Deletions cut 5 bases from V and 3 bases from J, with 11 bases between. This CDR3 contains 14 residues. This TCR came from a woman aged 55-75 years with COVID-19, enrolled during active disease. The chain links TRBV7-2 to TRBJ1-5; D perhaps matches TRBD1 (6 bases). Sequencing was performed on peripheral blood. The CDR3 reads CASSTQGFNQPQHF. The CDR3 bases are TGTGCCAGCAGCACACAGGGTTTCAATCAGCCCCAGCATTTT.